The 23 T cell receptor beta chains in this list originate from one sample, sequenced in a study of early stage breast cancer tumors. The repertoire was sequenced with immunoSEQ multiplex PCR; TCRdb's copy has only in-frame clones and lacks some. The sample lists about 4,800 clones, roughly 60% seen once, with over 15% in the top ten. Sequenced input: breast tumor tissue. These receptor sequences come from a person aged 45 to 60 with breast cancer.

The rearrangement uses TRBV12-5 and TRBJ2-3, with 13 bases lining up with TRBD2. CDR3 length equals 17 residues. The V segment lost 7 bases and the J segment 2 bases; nucleotides outside the gene matches: 9. Per the germline V gene, CDR1 is LGHNT and CDR2 is FRNRAP. The CDR3 loop reads CASAGGTSGIYTDTQYF. The CDR3, as DNA: TGTGCTAGTGCCGGCGGGACTAGCGGGATCTACACAGATACGCAGTATTTT.

The sample holds a few counts of this clone. This rearrangement joins TRBV6-1 to TRBJ2-7; tentatively, D is TRBD2 (6 bases). This CDR3 spans 14 amino acids. Deletions cut 8 bases from V and 4 bases from J, with 18 bases between. Germline V gene sequence: CDR1 MNHNS, CDR2 SASEGT. Here the CDR3 DNA reads TGTGCCAGCCGCAACAATGGAGGGTTATACGAGCAGTACTTC. It encodes CASRNNGGLYEQYF.

The count of this clone is one. J is TRBJ2-1 and V is TRBV29-1; tentative D call: TRBD1 (6 bases). The CDR3 is made up of 12 amino acids. The germline gives CDR1 SQVTM, CDR2 ANQGSEA. The V end lost 4 bases, the J end lost 9 bases, and 13 bases lay between the germline ends. The CDR3 nucleotides read TGCAGCGTTGTAGAGGGGGAGATTGAGCAGTTCTTC. This sequence encodes CSVVEGEIEQFF.

This clone was counted between two and nine times. The chain combines TRBV7-2 with TRBJ2-1; tentative D call: TRBD1 (5 bases). The CDR3 is 12 amino acids. Germline V lookup: CDR1 SGHTA, CDR2 FQGNSA. V gave up 4 bases and J gave up 7 bases, with 8 bases separating them. For the CDR3, the DNA is TGTGCCAGCAGCTCTAGACAGAATGAGCAGTTCTTC. Its translation: CASSSRQNEQFF.

V is TRBV7-2 and J is TRBJ2-5; D not certain. V lost 0 bases, J lost 5 bases, and 4 bases lay in between. This CDR3 is built from 12 residues. Germline CDR1 and CDR2: SGHTA and FQGNSA. The CDR3 coding sequence is TGTGCCAGCAGCTTAGCCAGGGAGACCCAGTACTTC. This gives the protein CASSLARETQYF.

This clone was picked up a small number of times. This chain connects TRBV19 to TRBJ2-7, with 11 bases matching TRBD1. The CDR3 spans 17 residues. Germline-derived CDR1 and CDR2 are LNHDA and SQIVND (reference sequence). The trim removed 3 bases at V and 6 bases at J, leaving 13 bases unmatched. The CDR3 bases are TGTGCCAGTAGTATTGGGACAGGGGGTTACTCCTTCTCCGAGCAGTACTTC. It codes for CASSIGTGGYSFSEQYF.

The rearrangement uses TRBV14 and TRBJ2-7, with no clear D. The germline V gene encodes CDR1 SGHDN and CDR2 FVKESK. The CDR3 has 13 residues. V was shortened by 1 base and J by 5 bases, with 9 bases between the two germline ends. Here the CDR3 DNA reads TGTGCCAGCAGCCAAGGGTTAAGGGACGAGCAGTACGTC. Translating gives CASSQGLRDEQYV.

The genes are TRBV9 and TRBJ1-1; perhaps TRBD1 as D (5 bases). From germline, CDR1 is SGDLS and CDR2 YYNGEE. This CDR3 region has 18 residues. The V end was cut by 0 bases, the J end by 1 base, with 19 bases between. The CDR3 nucleotides read TGTGCCAGCAGCGTAGCCCCGTACGGGTCGGGGCAGAACACTGAAGCTTTCTTT. It specifies CASSVAPYGSGQNTEAFF.

This clone ranks as large. The rearrangement uses TRBV6-6 and TRBJ2-3; maybe TRBD1 (6 bases). Germline CDR1 MNHNY, CDR2 SVGAGI (reference sequence). V was trimmed by 7 bases and J by 4 bases, leaving 12 bases between them. CDR3 size: 13 residues. The CDR3 DNA reads as TGTGCCAGCACATTGCAGGGGTCAGATACGCAGTATTTT. Translated: CASTLQGSDTQYF.

In this sample, this clone turned up a few times. CDR3 loop: CASTPRPTVINTGELFF. CDR3 nucleotide sequence: TGTGCCAGCACTCCCCGCCCGACCGTGATTAACACCGGGGAGCTGTTTTTT. The J gene is TRBJ2-2, the V gene TRBV7-2; D uncertain. Germline loops: CDR1 SGHTA, CDR2 FQGNSA. CDR3 length: 17 residues. V lost 7 bases and J lost 2, with 20 bases in between.

There are a few counts of this clone. The V gene is TRBV7-2, the J gene TRBJ2-2, with D perhaps TRBD2 (5 bases). CDR3 length: 13 residues. Deletions cut 5 bases from V and 9 bases from J, with 13 bases between. CDR1 and CDR2 (germline): SGHTA, FQGNSA. CDR3 in amino acids: CASSDYANRELFF. The CDR3 DNA is TGTGCCAGCAGCGACTACGCTAACCGGGAGCTGTTTTTT.

This clone has just a few counts. V and J are TRBV27 and TRBJ2-2; 7 bases fit TRBD1. Losses at the gene ends were 7 bases for V and 2 bases for J; bases not matched to a gene: 7. Looked up from germline, CDR1 is MNHEY and CDR2 is SMNVEV (reference sequence). The length of the CDR3 is 15 residues. For the CDR3, the DNA is TGTGCCAGCAATCGGGACAGCGGTAACACCGGGGAGCTGTTTTTT. It encodes CASNRDSGNTGELFF.

A note on this clone: Other DNA sequences in this sample translate to the same CDR3. The chain employs TRBV5-1 and TRBJ1-1; no clear D. Germline CDR1 is SGHRS and CDR2 is YFSETQ. Trimming removed 0 bases from V and 3 bases from J, with 6 bases in between. The CDR3 is 13 residues long. The CDR3 DNA is TGCGCCAGCAGCTTGGAGCAGGACACTGAAGCTTTCTTT. Encoded protein: CASSLEQDTEAFF. Full variable domain (outside the CDR3, taken from reference TRBV5-1 and TRBJ1-1): KAGVTQTPRYLIKTRGQQVTLSCSPISGHRSVSWYQQTPGQGLQFLFEYFSETQRNKGNFPGRFSGRQFSNSRSEMNVSTLELGDSALYLCASSLEQDTEAFFGQGTRLTVV.

V and J are TRBV2 and TRBJ1-1, with D perhaps matching TRBD1 (5 bases). The CDR3 length is 14 residues. Germline CDR1 is SNHLY and CDR2 is FYNNEI. With 4 bases removed from V and 7 bases from J, the gap between germline ends came to 16 bases. The CDR3: CASSGRQGSSEAFF. The CDR3 DNA is TGTGCCAGCAGTGGGAGGCAGGGCTCTAGTGAAGCTTTCTTT.

Comment on this clone: This same CDR3 is encoded by further DNA sequences in the sample. The genes are TRBV2 and TRBJ2-2; maybe TRBD2 (6 bases). The CDR3 totals 13 residues. Germline values: CDR1 SNHLY, CDR2 FYNNEI. Trimming left V 1 base short and J 8 bases short, with 8 bases between. CDR3 in DNA: TGTGCCAGCAGTGAAGGGACTACAGGGGAGCTGTTTTTT. Its translation is CASSEGTTGELFF.

This chain joins TRBV6-1 and TRBJ2-1; the match to TRBD2 covers 10 bases. V lost 8 bases and J lost 7; bases outside the gene matches: 8. The CDR3 is 14 amino acids. CDR1 MNHNS and CDR2 SASEGT come from the germline V gene. As DNA, the CDR3 is TGTGCCAGCGACCCAGCTAGCGGGGGTAATGAGCAGTTCTTC. Amino acids: CASDPASGGNEQFF.

The rearrangement links TRBV19 to TRBJ1-4; D uncertain. The CDR3 has 14 residues. Trimming shortened V by 2 bases and J by 2 bases, and 6 bases separated the two germline ends. Germline V gene sequence: CDR1 LNHDA, CDR2 SQIVND (reference sequence). CDR3 loop: CASSISSTNEKLFF. The CDR3, as DNA: TGTGCCAGTAGTATATCCAGTACTAATGAAAAACTGTTTTTT.

CDR3 DNA: TGTGCCAGCAGTTACAACAGGAATCAGCCCCAGCATTTT. Its translation: CASSYNRNQPQHF. The chain uses TRBV6-5 and TRBJ1-5; D possibly corresponds to TRBD1 (5 bases). CDR3 length: 13 residues. The germline V gene encodes CDR1 MNHEY and CDR2 SVGAGI. Trimming left V 2 bases short and J 4 bases short, with 6 bases between.

The genes are TRBV19 and TRBJ1-5; 10 bases align to TRBD1. The CDR3 totals 16 residues. Per the germline V gene, CDR1 is LNHDA and CDR2 is SQIVND (reference sequence). Unmatched junction bases numbered 6, after V lost 7 bases and J lost 0 bases. The CDR3 sequence: CASTMGQGNSNQPQHF. The CDR3 region has the DNA TGTGCCAGTACCATGGGACAGGGGAATAGCAATCAGCCCCAGCATTTT.

This clone was counted between two and nine times. This chain uses TRBV6-1 with TRBJ2-2; 7 bases align to TRBD2. The ends lost 10 bases at V and 3 bases at J; junction bases unmatched: 5. Germline CDR1 reads MNHNS; CDR2 reads SASEGT. The length of the CDR3 is 13 residues. CDR3 sequence reads: CATTRGDTGELFF. DNA for the CDR3: TGTGCCACAACCCGGGGGGACACCGGGGAGCTGTTTTTT.

About this clone: The same CDR3 is also encoded by other DNA sequences in this sample. The J gene is TRBJ1-3, the V gene TRBV6-5; no clear D gene. The CDR3 has 13 residues. With 5 bases removed from V and 0 bases from J, the gap between germline ends came to 5 bases. The V gene's germline CDR1 is MNHEY and CDR2 SVGAGI. The CDR3 region has the DNA TGTGCCAGCAGTCCAGTCTCTGGAAACACCATATATTTT. This encodes CASSPVSGNTIYF.

The V call is TRBV14, the J call TRBJ2-1; D is uncertain. The CDR3 extends over 15 amino acids. Germline V gene data show CDR1 as SGHDN and CDR2 as FVKESK. Trimming pared 0 bases from V and 5 bases from J, leaving 11 bases between. DNA of the CDR3: TGTGCCAGCAGCCAAGATTTGGGGTACGACAATGAGCAGTTCTTC. Translation: CASSQDLGYDNEQFF.

The gene calls are TRBV7-6 and TRBJ1-5, with TRBD1 matching over 8 bases. Trimming cost V 3 bases and J 4 bases; bases outside gene matches: 2. The CDR3 totals 14 residues. Germline CDR1 and CDR2: SGHVS and FNYEAQ. The CDR3 DNA sequence: TGTGCCAGCAGCTTGGGACAGGCAAATCAGCCCCAGCATTTT. It specifies CASSLGQANQPQHF.